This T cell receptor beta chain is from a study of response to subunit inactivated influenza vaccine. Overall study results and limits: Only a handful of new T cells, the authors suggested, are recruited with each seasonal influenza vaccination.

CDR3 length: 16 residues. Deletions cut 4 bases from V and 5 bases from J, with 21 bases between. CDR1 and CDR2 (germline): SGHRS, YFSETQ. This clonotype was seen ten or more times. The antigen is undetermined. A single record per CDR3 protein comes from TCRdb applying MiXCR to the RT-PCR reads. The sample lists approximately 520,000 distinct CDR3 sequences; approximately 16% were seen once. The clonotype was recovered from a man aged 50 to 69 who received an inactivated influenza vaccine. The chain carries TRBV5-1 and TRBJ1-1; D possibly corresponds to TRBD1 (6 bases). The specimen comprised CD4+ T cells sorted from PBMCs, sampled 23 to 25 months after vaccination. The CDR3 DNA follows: TGCGCCAGCAGCGCGCCCTGGGGGGGCTCGGGGACTGAAGCTTTCTTT. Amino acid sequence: CASSAPWGGSGTEAFF.